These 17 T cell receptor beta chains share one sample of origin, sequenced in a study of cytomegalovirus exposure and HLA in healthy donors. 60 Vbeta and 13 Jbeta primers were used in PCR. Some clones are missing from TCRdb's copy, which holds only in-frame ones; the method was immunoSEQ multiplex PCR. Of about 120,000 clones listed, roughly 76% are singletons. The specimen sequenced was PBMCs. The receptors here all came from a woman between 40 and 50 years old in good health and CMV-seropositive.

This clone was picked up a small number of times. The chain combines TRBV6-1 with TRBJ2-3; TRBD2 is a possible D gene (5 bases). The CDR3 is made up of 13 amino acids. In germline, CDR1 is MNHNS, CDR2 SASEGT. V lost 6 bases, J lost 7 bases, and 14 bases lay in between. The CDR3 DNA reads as TGTGCCAGCAGGGGCACAGCCGGGAATACGCAGTATTTT. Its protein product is CASRGTAGNTQYF.

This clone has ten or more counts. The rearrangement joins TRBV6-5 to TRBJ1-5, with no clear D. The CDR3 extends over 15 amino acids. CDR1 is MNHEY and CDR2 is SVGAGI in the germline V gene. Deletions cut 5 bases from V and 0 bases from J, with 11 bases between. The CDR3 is CASSGGDYSNQPQHF. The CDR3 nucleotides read TGTGCCAGCAGTGGCGGGGATTATAGCAATCAGCCCCAGCATTTT.

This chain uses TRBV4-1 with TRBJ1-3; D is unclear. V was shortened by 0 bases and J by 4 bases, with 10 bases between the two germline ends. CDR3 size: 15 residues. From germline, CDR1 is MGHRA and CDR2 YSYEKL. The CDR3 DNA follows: TGCGCCAGCAGCCAAGAATGGGCAGGAGGAAACACCATATATTTT. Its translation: CASSQEWAGGNTIYF.

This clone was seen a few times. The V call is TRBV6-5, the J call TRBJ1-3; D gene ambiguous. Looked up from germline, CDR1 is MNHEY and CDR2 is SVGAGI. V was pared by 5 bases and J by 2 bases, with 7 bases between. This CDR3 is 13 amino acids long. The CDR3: CASSDGAGNTIYF. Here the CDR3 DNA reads TGTGCCAGCAGTGACGGAGCTGGAAACACCATATATTTT.

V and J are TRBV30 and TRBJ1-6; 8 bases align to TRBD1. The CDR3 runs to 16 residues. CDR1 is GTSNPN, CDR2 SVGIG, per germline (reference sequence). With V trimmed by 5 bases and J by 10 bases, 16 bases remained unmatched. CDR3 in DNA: TGTGCCTGGTGCGGAATGTGGACAGGGAGGGTGTCACCCCTCCACTTT. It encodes CAWCGMWTGRVSPLHF.

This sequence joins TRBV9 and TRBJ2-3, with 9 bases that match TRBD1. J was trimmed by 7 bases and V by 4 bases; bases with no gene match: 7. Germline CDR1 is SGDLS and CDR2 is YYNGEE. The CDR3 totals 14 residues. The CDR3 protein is CASSLGQGQYTQYF. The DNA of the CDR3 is TGTGCCAGCAGCCTCGGACAGGGGCAGTATACGCAGTATTTT.

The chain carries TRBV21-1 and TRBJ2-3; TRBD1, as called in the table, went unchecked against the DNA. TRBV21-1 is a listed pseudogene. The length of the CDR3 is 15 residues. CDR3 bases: TGTGCCAGCAGCATACCAGGGTCCTGCACAGATACGCAGTATTTT. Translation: CASSIPGSCTDTQYF.

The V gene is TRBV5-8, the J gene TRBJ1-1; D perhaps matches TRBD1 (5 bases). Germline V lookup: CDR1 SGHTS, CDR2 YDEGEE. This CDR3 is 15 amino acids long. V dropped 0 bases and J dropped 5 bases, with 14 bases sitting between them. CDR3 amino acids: CASSLARGAGTEAFF. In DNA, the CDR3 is TGTGCCAGCAGCTTGGCCCGTGGGGCCGGGACTGAAGCTTTCTTT.

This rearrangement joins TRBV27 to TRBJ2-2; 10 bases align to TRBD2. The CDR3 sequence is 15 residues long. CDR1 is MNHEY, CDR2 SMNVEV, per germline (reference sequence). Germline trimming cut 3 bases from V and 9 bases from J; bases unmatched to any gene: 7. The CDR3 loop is CASSFTSGAPRELFF. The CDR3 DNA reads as TGTGCCAGCAGTTTCACTAGCGGGGCCCCTCGGGAGCTGTTTTTT.

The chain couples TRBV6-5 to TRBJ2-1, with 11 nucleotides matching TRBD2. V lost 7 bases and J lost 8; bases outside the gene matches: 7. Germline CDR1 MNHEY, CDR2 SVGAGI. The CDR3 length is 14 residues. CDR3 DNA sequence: TGTGCCAGCACGGCGCTAGCGGGGGGTCATGAGCAGTTCTTC. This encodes CASTALAGGHEQFF.

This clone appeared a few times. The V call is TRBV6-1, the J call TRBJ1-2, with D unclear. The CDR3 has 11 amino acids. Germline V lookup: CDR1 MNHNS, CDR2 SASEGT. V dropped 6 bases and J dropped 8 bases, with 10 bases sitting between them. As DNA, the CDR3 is TGTGCCAGCAGCTTACAAGTCGGCTACACCTTC. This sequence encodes CASSLQVGYTF.

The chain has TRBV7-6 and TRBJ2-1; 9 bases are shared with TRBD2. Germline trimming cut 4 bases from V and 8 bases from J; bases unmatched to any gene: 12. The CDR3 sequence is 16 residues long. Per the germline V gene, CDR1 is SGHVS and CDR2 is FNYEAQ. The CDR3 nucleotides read TGTGCCAGCAGCTCACTAACCGGGACTAGCATATATGAGCAGTTCTTC. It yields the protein CASSSLTGTSIYEQFF.

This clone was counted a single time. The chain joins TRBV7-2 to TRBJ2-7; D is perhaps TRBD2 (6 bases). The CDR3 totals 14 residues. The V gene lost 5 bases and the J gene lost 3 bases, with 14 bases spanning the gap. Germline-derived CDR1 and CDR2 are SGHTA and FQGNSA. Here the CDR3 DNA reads TGTGCCAGCAGCGACGGGGGTGTACTCTACGAGCAGTACTTC. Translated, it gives CASSDGGVLYEQYF.

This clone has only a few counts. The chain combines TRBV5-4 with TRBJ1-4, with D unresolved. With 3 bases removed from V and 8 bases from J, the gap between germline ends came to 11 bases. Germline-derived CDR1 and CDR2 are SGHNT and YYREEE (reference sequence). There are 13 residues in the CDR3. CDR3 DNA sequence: TGTGCCAGCAGCTCCCCCGGTCGCGAAAAACTGTTTTTT. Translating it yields CASSSPGREKLFF.

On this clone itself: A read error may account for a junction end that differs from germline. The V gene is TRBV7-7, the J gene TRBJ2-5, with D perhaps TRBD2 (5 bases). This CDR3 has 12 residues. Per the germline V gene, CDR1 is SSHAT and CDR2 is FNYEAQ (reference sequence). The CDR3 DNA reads TGTGCTAGCAGGCCCACGGGGGAGACCCAGTACTTC. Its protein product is CASRPTGETQYF.

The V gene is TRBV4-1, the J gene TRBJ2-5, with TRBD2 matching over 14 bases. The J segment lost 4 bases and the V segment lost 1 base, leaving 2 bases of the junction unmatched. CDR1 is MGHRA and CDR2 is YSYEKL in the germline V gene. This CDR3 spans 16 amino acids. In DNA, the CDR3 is TGCGCCAGCAGCCAAGGGGGGACTAGCGGGGGAGAGACCCAGTACTTC. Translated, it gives CASSQGGTSGGETQYF.

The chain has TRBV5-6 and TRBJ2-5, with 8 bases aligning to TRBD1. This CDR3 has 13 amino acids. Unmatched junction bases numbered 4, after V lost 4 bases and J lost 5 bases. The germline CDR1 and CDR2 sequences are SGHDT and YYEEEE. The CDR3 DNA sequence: TGTGCCAGCAGCAAGGACAGGGCGGAGACCCAGTACTTC. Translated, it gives CASSKDRAETQYF.